This entry lists 19 T cell receptor beta chains sequenced from one sample in a study of blood T cell repertoires in COVID-19. Clones were read by immunoSEQ multiplex PCR, and TCRdb kept only the in-frame ones, dropping some. The table records about 41,000 clones, about four fifths of them present only once. Sequencing was carried out using peripheral blood. The receptor set was obtained from a woman aged 80 or over with acute or convalescent COVID-19.

The chain is built from TRBV28 and TRBJ2-3, with D unclear. The CDR3 sequence is 15 residues long. The germline V and J ends were trimmed by 5 bases and 2 bases, with 14 bases remaining between them. Per the germline V gene, CDR1 is MDHEN and CDR2 is SYDVKM. The CDR3 DNA reads TGTGCCAGCAGTACCCCGCGGTTCCCCACAGATACGCAGTATTTT. Its translation: CASSTPRFPTDTQYF.

V and J are TRBV5-8 and TRBJ2-1; 7 bases align to TRBD1. J gave up 1 base and V 5 bases, and 3 bases lay outside the gene matches. This CDR3 is built from 14 residues. Germline V CDR1 and CDR2: SGHTS, YDEGEE. Written as DNA, the CDR3 is TGTGCCAGCAGAGACAGGGTATCCTACAATGAGCAGTTCTTC. It translates to CASRDRVSYNEQFF.

The V call is TRBV7-9, the J call TRBJ1-6; D ambiguous. With 5 bases removed from V and 9 bases from J, the gap between germline ends came to 14 bases. Germline CDR1 reads SEHNR; CDR2 reads FQNEAQ (reference sequence). This CDR3 contains 14 residues. The CDR3 protein is CASSPTAPRSPLHF. The CDR3 DNA is TGTGCCAGCAGCCCAACCGCTCCGCGTTCACCCCTCCACTTT.

This clone was observed a few times. The rearrangement uses TRBV7-9 and TRBJ2-7; TRBD1 aligns across 8 bases. The CDR3 is 14 amino acids. Germline V gene sequence: CDR1 SEHNR, CDR2 FQNEAQ (reference sequence). The junction had 6 bases not matched to a gene; V was cut back by 5 bases and J by 3 bases. The CDR3 coding sequence is TGTGCCAGCAGCCCAAGGACAGGGCACTACGAGCAGTACTTC. Protein: CASSPRTGHYEQYF.

The chain links TRBV6-6 to TRBJ2-7; D gene ambiguous. This CDR3 is built from 14 residues. Deletions cut 6 bases from V and 1 base from J, with 13 bases between. From germline, CDR1 is MNHNY and CDR2 SVGAGI (reference sequence). The CDR3 protein is CASSTPTFSYEQYF. The CDR3 bases are TGTGCCAGCAGCACCCCGACATTTTCCTACGAGCAGTACTTC.

This clone has just a few counts. The V and J genes are TRBV6-2 or TRBV6-3 and TRBJ2-3; tentatively, D is TRBD1 (5 bases). V was cut by 0 bases and J by 2 bases, with 9 bases left in between. CDR1 and CDR2 (germline): MNHEY, SVGEGT. This CDR3 is 15 amino acids long. CDR3 amino acids: CASSYSVTVTDTQYF. DNA of the CDR3: TGTGCCAGCAGTTACTCGGTGACAGTCACAGATACGCAGTATTTT.

V gene TRBV14 combines with J gene TRBJ1-1, with 7 bases that match TRBD1. The CDR3 is 15 amino acids. Per germline, CDR1 SGHDN and CDR2 FVKESK. With 4 bases clipped from V and 1 base from J, the junction kept 6 bases outside the gene matches. CDR3 sequence (DNA): TGTGCCAGCAGCCTCAACACAGGGGAGAACACTGAAGCTTTCTTT. It specifies CASSLNTGENTEAFF.

The rearrangement uses TRBV10-3 and TRBJ2-7; the match to TRBD1 covers 10 bases. V gave up 6 bases and J gave up 0 bases; unmatched junction bases: 2. The CDR3 consists of 14 residues. Germline lookup yields CDR1 ENHRY and CDR2 SYGVKD. The CDR3 DNA is TGTGCCATCAGGGGACAGGGGAACTCCTACGAGCAGTACTTC. Translated, it gives CAIRGQGNSYEQYF.

The chain recombines TRBV29-1 with TRBJ2-7; D is unresolved. This CDR3 spans 12 amino acids. Trimming shortened V by 1 base and J by 5 bases, and 9 bases separated the two germline ends. The germline gives CDR1 SQVTM, CDR2 ANQGSEA. The CDR3 here is CSVEVISHEQYF. The CDR3 nucleotides read TGCAGCGTTGAAGTCATTTCCCACGAGCAGTACTTC.

In DNA, the CDR3 is TGTGCCAGCAGTTTATCGGCTAGCGGGGACACAGATACGCAGTATTTT. This encodes CASSLSASGDTDTQYF. The V call is TRBV27, the J call TRBJ2-3; the match to TRBD2 covers 9 bases. CDR1 is MNHEY and CDR2 is SMNVEV in the germline V gene (reference sequence). CDR3 length equals 16 residues. J lost 2 bases, V lost 0 bases, and 3 bases had no gene match.

This rearrangement joins TRBV18 to TRBJ1-2; 8 positions match TRBD1. The CDR3 loop spans 17 amino acids. CDR1 is KGHSH and CDR2 is LQKENI in the germline V gene. V dropped 1 base and J dropped 2; count of bases not matched to a gene: 9. The CDR3 DNA reads as TGTGCCAGCTCACCACGTCAGGGGGCTGTAGGAAACTATGGCTACACCTTC. It is translated as CASSPRQGAVGNYGYTF.

Here the CDR3 DNA reads TGTGCCAGCAGTTACGAGGTAGCGGGGGGATACAATGAGCAGTTCTTC. Its protein is CASSYEVAGGYNEQFF. This chain joins TRBV6-5 and TRBJ2-1; the match to TRBD2 covers 10 bases. V lost 2 bases, J lost 4 bases, and 5 bases stayed unmatched. The germline V gene encodes CDR1 MNHEY and CDR2 SVGAGI. The CDR3 has 16 residues.

The rearrangement joins TRBV7-9 to TRBJ2-7; D is unclear. This CDR3 is 11 amino acids long. From germline, CDR1 is SEHNR and CDR2 FQNEAQ (reference sequence). Trimming removed 1 base at V and 6 bases at J, with 4 bases between. CDR3 nucleotides: TGTGCCAGCAGCTTAGTATCCGAGCAGTACTTC. This translates into CASSLVSEQYF.

This chain uses TRBV5-1 with TRBJ1-2; D is possibly TRBD1 (5 bases). CDR1 SGHRS and CDR2 YFSETQ come from the germline V gene. The V end lost 2 bases, the J end lost 6 bases, and 11 bases lay between the germline ends. The CDR3 loop spans 13 amino acids. The CDR3 is CASSFQGSHGYTF. Written as DNA, the CDR3 is TGCGCCAGCAGCTTCCAGGGATCCCATGGCTACACCTTC. Variable domain in full (rest from reference TRBV5-1 and TRBJ1-2): KAGVTQTPRYLIKTRGQQVTLSCSPISGHRSVSWYQQTPGQGLQFLFEYFSETQRNKGNFPGRFSGRQFSNSRSEMNVSTLELGDSALYLCASSFQGSHGYTFGSGTRLTVV.

The table lists this clone with a count of one. The CDR3 bases are TGTGCCAGCTCCGAGGGGGCTTTCGAAGCTTTCTTT. As protein: CASSEGAFEAFF. The chain combines TRBV6-5 with TRBJ1-1, with 7 positions matching TRBD1. V was pared by 8 bases and J by 8 bases, with 8 bases of the junction left unmatched. CDR1 and CDR2 (germline): MNHEY, SVGAGI. The CDR3 runs 12 residues.

This chain connects TRBV12-5 to TRBJ2-1, with D tentatively TRBD1 (6 bases). The germline V gene has CDR1 LGHNT and CDR2 FRNRAP. V was shortened by 0 bases and J by 4 bases, with 10 bases between the two germline ends. This CDR3 is 15 amino acids long. For the CDR3, the DNA is TGTGCTAGTGGTTTGGTACAGGGACGATACAATGAGCAGTTCTTC. Amino acid sequence: CASGLVQGRYNEQFF. Full variable domain (missing parts from reference TRBV12-5 and TRBJ2-1): DARVTQTPRHKVTEMGQEVTMRCQPILGHNTVFWYRQTMMQGLELLAYFRNRAPLDDSGMPKDRFSAEMPDATLATLKIQPSEPRDSAVYFCASGLVQGRYNEQFFGPGTRLTVL.

This rearrangement joins TRBV6-5 to TRBJ1-2; maybe TRBD1 (5 bases). This CDR3 has 15 amino acids. Trimming cost V 3 bases and J 0 bases, with 11 bases left between them. In germline, CDR1 is MNHEY, CDR2 SVGAGI. The CDR3 here is CASSYRSGTNYGYTF. The CDR3 bases are TGTGCCAGCAGTTATCGGTCAGGGACTAACTATGGCTACACCTTC.

The V gene is TRBV7-8, the J gene TRBJ2-5; tentatively, D is TRBD1 (6 bases). This CDR3 contains 14 residues. Germline assignment: CDR1 SGHVS and CDR2 FQNEAQ. Deletions cut 5 bases from V and 3 bases from J, with 13 bases between. The CDR3 DNA follows: TGTGCCAGCAGCCAATCTTCAGGGGAAGAGACCCAGTACTTC. Translation gives CASSQSSGEETQYF.

The chain has TRBV11-3 and TRBJ1-1; tentatively, D is TRBD1 (5 bases). The CDR3 has 18 residues. Germline V gene sequence: CDR1 SGHNT, CDR2 YENEEA. Trimming removed 1 base from V and 1 base from J, with 19 bases in between. CDR3: CASSLGFGVRRGNTEAFF. CDR3 coding DNA: TGTGCCAGCAGCTTAGGGTTTGGAGTTCGAAGGGGGAACACTGAAGCTTTCTTT.